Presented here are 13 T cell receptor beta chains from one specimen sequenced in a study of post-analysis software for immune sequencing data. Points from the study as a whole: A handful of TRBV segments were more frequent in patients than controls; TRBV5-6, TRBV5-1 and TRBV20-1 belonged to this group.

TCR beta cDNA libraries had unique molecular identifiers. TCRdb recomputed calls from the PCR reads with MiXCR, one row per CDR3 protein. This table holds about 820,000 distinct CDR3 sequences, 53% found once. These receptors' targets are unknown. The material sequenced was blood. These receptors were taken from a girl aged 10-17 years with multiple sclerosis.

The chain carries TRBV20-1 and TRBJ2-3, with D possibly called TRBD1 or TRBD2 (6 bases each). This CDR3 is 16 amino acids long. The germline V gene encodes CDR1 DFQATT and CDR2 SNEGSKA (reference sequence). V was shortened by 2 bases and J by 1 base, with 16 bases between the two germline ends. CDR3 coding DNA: TGCAGTGCTAGATCACTCCGGGGGCTACGCACAGATACGCAGTATTTT. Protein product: CSARSLRGLRTDTQYF.

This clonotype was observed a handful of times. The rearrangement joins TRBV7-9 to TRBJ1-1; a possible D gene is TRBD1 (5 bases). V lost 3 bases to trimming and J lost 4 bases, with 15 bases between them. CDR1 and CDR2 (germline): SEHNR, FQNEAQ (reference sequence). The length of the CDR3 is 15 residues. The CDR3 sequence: CASSLARGLGTEAFF. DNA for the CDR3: TGTGCCAGCAGCTTGGCTAGGGGTCTGGGCACTGAAGCTTTCTTT.

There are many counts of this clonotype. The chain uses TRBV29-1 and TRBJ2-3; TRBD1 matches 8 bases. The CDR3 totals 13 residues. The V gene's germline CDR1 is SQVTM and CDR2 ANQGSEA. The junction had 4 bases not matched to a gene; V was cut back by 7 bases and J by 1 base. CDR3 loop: CSAPTGGTDTQYF. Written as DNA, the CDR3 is TGCAGCGCCCCGACAGGGGGCACAGATACGCAGTATTTT.

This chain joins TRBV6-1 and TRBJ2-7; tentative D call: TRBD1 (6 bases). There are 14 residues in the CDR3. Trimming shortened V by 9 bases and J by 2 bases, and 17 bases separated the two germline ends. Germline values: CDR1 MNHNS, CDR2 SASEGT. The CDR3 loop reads CASREGGPTYEQYF. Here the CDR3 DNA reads TGTGCCAGTAGGGAAGGGGGACCAACCTACGAGCAGTACTTC.

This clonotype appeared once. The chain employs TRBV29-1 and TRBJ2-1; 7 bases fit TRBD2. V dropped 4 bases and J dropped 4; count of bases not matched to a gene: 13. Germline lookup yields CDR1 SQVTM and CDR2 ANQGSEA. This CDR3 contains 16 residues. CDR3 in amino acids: CSVVFLAEPPYNEQFF. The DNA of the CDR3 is TGCAGCGTTGTTTTTCTAGCGGAGCCCCCTTACAATGAGCAGTTCTTC.

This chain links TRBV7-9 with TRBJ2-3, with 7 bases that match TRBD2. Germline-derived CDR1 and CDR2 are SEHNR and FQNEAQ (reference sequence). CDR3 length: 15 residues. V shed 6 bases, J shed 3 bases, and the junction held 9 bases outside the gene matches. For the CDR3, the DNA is TGTGCCAGCAGGCTAGCGGACCGACCAACAGATACGCAGTATTTT. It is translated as CASRLADRPTDTQYF.

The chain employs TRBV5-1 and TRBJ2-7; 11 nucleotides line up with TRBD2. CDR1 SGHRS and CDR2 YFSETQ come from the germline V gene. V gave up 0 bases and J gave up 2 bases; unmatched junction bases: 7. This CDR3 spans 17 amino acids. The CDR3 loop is CASSLALAGGPTYEQYF. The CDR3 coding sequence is TGCGCCAGCAGCTTGGCCCTAGCGGGAGGACCTACCTACGAGCAGTACTTC.

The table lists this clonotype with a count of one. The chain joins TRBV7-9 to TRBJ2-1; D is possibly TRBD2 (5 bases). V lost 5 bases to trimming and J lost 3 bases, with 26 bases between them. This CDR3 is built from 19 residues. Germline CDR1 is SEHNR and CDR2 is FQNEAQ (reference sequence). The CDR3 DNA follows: TGTGCCAGCAGCAAGCACCCCCTAGCAGTAGGGCAACTCTACAATGAGCAGTTCTTC. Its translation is CASSKHPLAVGQLYNEQFF. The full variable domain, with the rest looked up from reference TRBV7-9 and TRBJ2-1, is DTGVSQNPRHKITKRGQNVTFRCDPISEHNRLYWYRQTLGQGPEFLTYFQNEAQLEKSRLLSDRFSAERPKGSFSTLEIQRTEQGDSAMYLCASSKHPLAVGQLYNEQFFGPGTRLTVL.

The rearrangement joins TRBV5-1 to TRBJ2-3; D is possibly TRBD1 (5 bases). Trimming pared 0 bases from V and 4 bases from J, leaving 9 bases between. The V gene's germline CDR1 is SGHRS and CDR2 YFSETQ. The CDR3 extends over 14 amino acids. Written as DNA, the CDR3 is TGCGCCAGCAGCTTGGCGGTGGGGCCAGATACGCAGTATTTT. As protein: CASSLAVGPDTQYF.

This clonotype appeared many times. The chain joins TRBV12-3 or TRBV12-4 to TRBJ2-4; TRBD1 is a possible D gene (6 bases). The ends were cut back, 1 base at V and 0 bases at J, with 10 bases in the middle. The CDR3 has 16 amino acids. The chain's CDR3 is CASSLGGLLAKNIQYF. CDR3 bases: TGTGCCAGCAGTTTAGGGGGGCTACTAGCCAAAAACATTCAGTACTTC.

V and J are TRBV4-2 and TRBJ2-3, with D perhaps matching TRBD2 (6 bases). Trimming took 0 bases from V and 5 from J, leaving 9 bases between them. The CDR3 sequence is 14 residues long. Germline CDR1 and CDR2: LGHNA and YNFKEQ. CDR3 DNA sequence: TGTGCCAGCAGCCAAGACGCGCGGGGAGATACGCAGTATTTT. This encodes CASSQDARGDTQYF.

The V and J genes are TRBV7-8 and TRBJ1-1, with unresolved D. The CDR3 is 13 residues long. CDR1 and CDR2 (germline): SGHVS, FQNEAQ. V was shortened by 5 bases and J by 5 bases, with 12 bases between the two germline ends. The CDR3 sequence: CASSLVLATEAFF. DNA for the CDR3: TGTGCCAGCAGCCTAGTCTTGGCGACTGAAGCTTTCTTT. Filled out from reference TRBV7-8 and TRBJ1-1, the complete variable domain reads GAGVSQSPRYKVAKRGQDVALRCDPISGHVSLFWYQQALGQGPEFLTYFQNEAQLDKSGLPSDRFFAERPEGSVSTLKIQRTQQEDSAVYLCASSLVLATEAFFGQGTRLTVV.

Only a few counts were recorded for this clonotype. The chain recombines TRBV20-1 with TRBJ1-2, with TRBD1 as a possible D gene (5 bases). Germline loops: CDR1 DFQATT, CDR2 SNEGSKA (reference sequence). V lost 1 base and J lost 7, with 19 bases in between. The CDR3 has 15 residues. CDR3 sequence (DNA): TGCAGTGCTAGAGTTGGGGACCGAGGCCCCAGTGGCTACACCTTC. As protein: CSARVGDRGPSGYTF.